These 3 T cell receptor beta chains share one sample of origin, sequenced in a study of cytomegalovirus exposure and HLA in healthy donors. Method: immunoSEQ multiplex PCR; TCRdb's copy keeps in-frame clones and lacks some. The sample includes some 110,000 clones, approximately 88% seen only once; the top ten take about 1.7%. The sample taken for sequencing was PBMCs. The receptors were gathered from a man between 18 and 35 years old in good health and CMV-seronegative.

J is TRBJ2-1 and V is TRBV15, with 9 bases aligning to TRBD1. Germline CDR1 is LNHNV and CDR2 is YYDKDF (reference sequence). V lost 3 bases, J lost 10 bases, and 4 bases stayed unmatched. This CDR3 has 13 amino acids. The CDR3 sequence: CATSSTGTGEQFF. The DNA of the CDR3 is TGTGCCACCAGCAGCACCGGGACAGGGGAGCAGTTCTTC.

The J gene is TRBJ1-2, the V gene TRBV27; possibly TRBD1 for D (6 bases). Germline V lookup: CDR1 MNHEY, CDR2 SMNVEV (reference sequence). Trimming pared 1 base from V and 4 bases from J, leaving 16 bases between. The CDR3 is 16 residues long. The CDR3 is CASSLYGPGTLYGYTF. Written as DNA, the CDR3 is TGTGCCAGCAGTTTATATGGACCCGGGACACTCTATGGCTACACCTTC.

The V call is TRBV7-8, the J call TRBJ1-5; D remains unclear. Germline V gene sequence: CDR1 SGHVS, CDR2 FQNEAQ. The V end was cut by 6 bases, the J end by 13 bases, with 25 bases between. The CDR3 length is 15 residues. Here the CDR3 reads CASSFSGQPSEVQHF. The CDR3 bases are TGTGCCAGCAGTTTTAGCGGGCAGCCATCCGAGGTACAGCATTTT.